These 22 T cell receptor beta chains originate from one sample sequenced in a study of post-analysis software for immune sequencing data. Study-wide results and caveats: TRBV5-6, TRBV5-1 and TRBV20-1 were among about 5 TRBV segments more frequent in patients than controls.

Which antigens these TCRs recognize remains unknown. The library was made from cDNA and included unique molecular identifiers. TCRdb reanalysed the PCR reads using MiXCR and keeps one entry per CDR3 protein. The data contain about half a million distinct CDR3 sequences, approximately 45% of them singletons. The sequenced sample consisted of blood. The receptors derive from a girl aged 5-17 years with multiple sclerosis.

In this sample, this clonotype turned up a few times. CDR3 DNA sequence: TGTGCCAGCAGCTTACCCCAACCGGGACAGGGGGCGAGGGAGCAGTACTTC. This codes for CASSLPQPGQGAREQYF. The rearrangement links TRBV12-3 or TRBV12-4 to TRBJ2-5, with 12 bases identical to TRBD1. Trimming at V came to 6 bases and at J to 11 bases, leaving 19 bases not matched to a gene. This CDR3 region has 17 residues.

In this sample, this clonotype turned up a few times. This sequence joins TRBV12-3 or TRBV12-4 and TRBJ2-1; 8 bases fit TRBD1. The junction had 4 bases not matched to a gene; V was cut back by 3 bases and J by 6 bases. The CDR3 spans 14 residues. The CDR3 nucleotides read TGTGCCAGCAGTTTCCGGACAGGGACCAATGAGCAGTTCTTC. Its protein is CASSFRTGTNEQFF.

This clonotype has a count of ten or more. V usage is TRBV7-2 and J usage is TRBJ2-7; D gene unclear. The V end was cut by 5 bases, the J end by 0 bases, with 2 bases between. Germline lookup yields CDR1 SGHTA and CDR2 FQGNSA. The CDR3 covers 11 residues. In DNA form, the CDR3 reads TGTGCCAGCAGCCTCTCCTACGAGCAGTACTTC. Translation gives CASSLSYEQYF.

This clonotype came up a few times. The chain couples TRBV5-1 to TRBJ2-1, with D perhaps TRBD2 (5 bases). The CDR3 has 16 amino acids. V was pared by 7 bases and J by 0 bases, with 17 bases between. Per the germline V gene, CDR1 is SGHRS and CDR2 is YFSETQ. The DNA for the CDR3 is TGCGCCAGCGGTATAGGGAGCCCGAGCTCCTACAATGAGCAGTTCTTC. Protein sequence: CASGIGSPSSYNEQFF.

The chain uses TRBV6-5 and TRBJ2-5; 7 bases are shared with TRBD1. Germline V CDR1 and CDR2: MNHEY, SVGAGI. The CDR3 consists of 20 residues. V trimming: 2 bases; J trimming: 0 bases; junction bases outside the gene matches: 18. CDR3 DNA: TGTGCCAGCAGTTACGTAACGGGTGTCAGGGGGTCGCAGTACCAAGAGACCCAGTACTTC. Amino acids: CASSYVTGVRGSQYQETQYF.

This clonotype was seen more than once but under ten times. This chain uses TRBV15 with TRBJ1-2; 8 nucleotides align to TRBD1. The CDR3 is made up of 12 amino acids. The germline V gene encodes CDR1 LNHNV and CDR2 YYDKDF (reference sequence). The V and J ends lost 4 bases and 7 bases, in that order; junction bases with no gene match: 2. CDR3 in amino acids: CATSTDRGGYTF. The CDR3 DNA follows: TGTGCCACCAGCACAGACAGGGGTGGCTACACCTTC.

This clonotype has a handful of counts. The CDR3 DNA reads as TGTGCCAGCAGTACGACCGGGACAGGGTCGTACGAGCAGTACTTC. It specifies CASSTTGTGSYEQYF. The rearrangement links TRBV28 to TRBJ2-7; 9 bases map to TRBD1. After removal of 5 bases from V and 4 bases from J, the junction contained 9 bases not matched to a gene. The CDR3 length is 15 residues. In germline, CDR1 is MDHEN, CDR2 SYDVKM.

The rearrangement uses TRBV19 and TRBJ2-1; D might be TRBD2 (6 bases). This CDR3 is 16 amino acids long. V lost 5 bases to trimming and J lost 4 bases, with 18 bases between them. The germline CDR1 and CDR2 sequences are LNHDA and SQIVND (reference sequence). CDR3 bases: TGTGCCAGTAGTTCAAAAGGAGGGACGGTATACAATGAGCAGTTCTTC. It yields the protein CASSSKGGTVYNEQFF.

The chain uses TRBV5-6 and TRBJ2-1, with TRBD1 identical over 9 bases. Germline-derived CDR1 and CDR2 are SGHDT and YYEEEE. This CDR3 region has 12 residues. The V and J ends lost 4 bases and 14 bases, in that order; junction bases with no gene match: 7. CDR3 region: CASSRRGTGKFF. CDR3 nucleotide sequence: TGTGCCAGCAGCCGCAGGGGGACAGGGAAGTTCTTC.

This rearrangement joins TRBV20-1 to TRBJ2-5, with D possibly being TRBD2 (6 bases). CDR1 is DFQATT and CDR2 is SNEGSKA in the germline V gene (reference sequence). The CDR3 sequence is 15 residues long. The V and J ends lost 5 bases and 2 bases respectively, with 18 bases between them. DNA of the CDR3: TGCAGTGCTGGTGGGGACTTTCCAACGCAAGAGACCCAGTACTTC. It is translated as CSAGGDFPTQETQYF.

The chain couples TRBV29-1 to TRBJ1-2; 7 bases fit TRBD1. This CDR3 contains 14 residues. Trimming removed 5 bases from V and 5 bases from J; junction bases left unmatched: 11. The V gene's germline CDR1 is SQVTM and CDR2 ANQGSEA. CDR3 coding DNA: TGCAGCGTTTCCCGCAGGGGGGTCTGGTATGGCTACACCTTC. The encoded protein is CSVSRRGVWYGYTF.

This rearrangement joins TRBV20-1 to TRBJ2-1; D gene ambiguous. CDR1 and CDR2 from the germline V gene are DFQATT and SNEGSKA (reference sequence). The germline V and J ends were trimmed by 0 bases and 2 bases, with 14 bases remaining between them. The CDR3 spans 16 residues. The CDR3 is CSARDPNELPYNEQFF. The DNA of the CDR3 is TGCAGTGCTAGAGATCCGAACGAACTCCCCTACAATGAGCAGTTCTTC.

This clonotype was detected ten times or more. The chain is built from TRBV28 and TRBJ2-2; 10 bases align to TRBD1. This CDR3 comprises 16 residues. V was clipped by 10 bases and J by 4 bases; unmatched bases: 12. The germline V gene has CDR1 MDHEN and CDR2 SYDVKM. The CDR3, as DNA: TGTGCCACCCTTATAGGGGACAGGGGCAGCACCGGGGAGCTGTTTTTT. Protein sequence: CATLIGDRGSTGELFF.

For this clonotype: At one end, the junction sequence differs from germline, possibly due to a read error. This chain connects TRBV20-1 to TRBJ2-7; TRBD2 agrees at 9 bases. The V gene's germline CDR1 is DFQATT and CDR2 SNEGSKA (reference sequence). The CDR3 contains 13 residues. The CDR3 DNA is TGCAGTGCAACAATAGCGGGAGCTGCGGGTTGGGACTTC. It codes for CSATIAGAAGWDF.

This clonotype was detected only a few times. In DNA form, the CDR3 reads TGCAGCGCCGGGGGTGTGCTCACAGATACGCAGTATTTT. The encoded protein is CSAGGVLTDTQYF. The chain combines TRBV29-1 with TRBJ2-3; D may be TRBD2 (6 bases). The V end lost 7 bases, the J end lost 2 bases, and 13 bases lay between the germline ends. The CDR3 is made up of 13 amino acids. Germline CDR1 is SQVTM and CDR2 is ANQGSEA.

With regard to this clonotype: The junction shows a germline mismatch at one end, possibly a read error. V gene TRBV11-1 combines with J gene TRBJ2-5; D tentatively reads TRBD1 or TRBD2 (5 bases each). Germline assignment: CDR1 SGHAT and CDR2 FQDESV (reference sequence). This CDR3 region has 13 residues. The CDR3 region is CASSPRDQETRYF. CDR3 nucleotides: TGTGCCAGCAGCCCCCGGGACCAAGAGACCCGGTACTTC.

In its sample, this clonotype was seen a few times. The chain recombines TRBV20-1 with TRBJ2-1, with 8 bases matching TRBD2. Germline V CDR1 and CDR2: DFQATT, SNEGSKA (reference sequence). The CDR3 covers 15 residues. The V segment lost 1 base and the J segment 9 bases; nucleotides outside the gene matches: 11. CDR3 loop: CSARVGGRTGGEQFF. The CDR3 region has the DNA TGCAGTGCTAGAGTCGGCGGGAGGACGGGGGGTGAGCAGTTCTTC.

This clonotype showed up just a few times. The chain uses TRBV5-1 and TRBJ1-2; D is unresolved. The CDR3 runs to 14 residues. CDR1 is SGHRS, CDR2 YFSETQ, per germline. V was clipped by 3 bases and J by 1 base, with 10 bases between them. CDR3 coding DNA: TGCGCCAGCAGCTACCCGGCAAGTAACTATGGCTACACCTTC. The encoded protein is CASSYPASNYGYTF.

The rearrangement joins TRBV27 to TRBJ2-5; perhaps TRBD1 as D (6 bases). The germline V gene has CDR1 MNHEY and CDR2 SMNVEV (reference sequence). The CDR3 is 12 residues long. V lost 6 bases and J 11 bases, leaving 16 bases between the germline ends. CDR3 bases: TGTGCCAGCAGCGCCGATTGGGACAAGCAGTACTTC. It codes for CASSADWDKQYF.

The chain recombines TRBV14 with TRBJ2-7, with D possibly matching TRBD1 (5 bases). Germline-derived CDR1 and CDR2 are SGHDN and FVKESK. This CDR3 is 12 amino acids long. Trimming took 8 bases from V and 2 from J, leaving 10 bases between them. CDR3 region: CASPQGAYEQYF. Here the CDR3 DNA reads TGTGCCAGCCCCCAGGGTGCCTACGAGCAGTACTTC.

This clonotype was counted only a few times. V is TRBV5-1 and J is TRBJ2-7, with TRBD1 matching 7 bases. This CDR3 is 13 amino acids long. V was clipped by 5 bases and J by 4 bases; unmatched bases: 6. CDR1 is SGHRS and CDR2 is YFSETQ in the germline V gene. CDR3 amino acids: CASRYGTAYEQYF. The DNA of the CDR3 is TGCGCCAGCAGATATGGGACAGCGTACGAGCAGTACTTC.

Comments on this clonotype: A junction end diverges from the germline sequence, so it may reflect a read error. V and J are TRBV20-1 and TRBJ2-7, with 13 bases lining up with TRBD2. CDR3 size: 11 residues. Germline V gene lookup returns CDR1 DFQATT and CDR2 SNEGSKA (reference sequence). The CDR3 sequence is CSAPGLAGSPF. Written as DNA, the CDR3 is TGCAGCGCTCCGGGACTAGCGGGATCCCCTTTC.